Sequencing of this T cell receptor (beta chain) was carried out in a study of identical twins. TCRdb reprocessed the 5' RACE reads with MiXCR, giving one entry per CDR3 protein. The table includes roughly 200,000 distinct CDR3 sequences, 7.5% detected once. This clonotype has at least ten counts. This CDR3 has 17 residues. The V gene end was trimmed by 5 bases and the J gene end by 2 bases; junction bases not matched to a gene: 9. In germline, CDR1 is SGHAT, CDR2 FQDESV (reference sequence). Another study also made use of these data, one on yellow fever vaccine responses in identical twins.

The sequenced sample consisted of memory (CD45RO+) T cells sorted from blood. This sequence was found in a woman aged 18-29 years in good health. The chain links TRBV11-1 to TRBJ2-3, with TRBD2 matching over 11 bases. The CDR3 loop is CASSTAGTSGYTDTQYF. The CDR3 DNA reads TGTGCCAGCAGCACAGCAGGGACTAGCGGCTACACAGATACGCAGTATTTT.